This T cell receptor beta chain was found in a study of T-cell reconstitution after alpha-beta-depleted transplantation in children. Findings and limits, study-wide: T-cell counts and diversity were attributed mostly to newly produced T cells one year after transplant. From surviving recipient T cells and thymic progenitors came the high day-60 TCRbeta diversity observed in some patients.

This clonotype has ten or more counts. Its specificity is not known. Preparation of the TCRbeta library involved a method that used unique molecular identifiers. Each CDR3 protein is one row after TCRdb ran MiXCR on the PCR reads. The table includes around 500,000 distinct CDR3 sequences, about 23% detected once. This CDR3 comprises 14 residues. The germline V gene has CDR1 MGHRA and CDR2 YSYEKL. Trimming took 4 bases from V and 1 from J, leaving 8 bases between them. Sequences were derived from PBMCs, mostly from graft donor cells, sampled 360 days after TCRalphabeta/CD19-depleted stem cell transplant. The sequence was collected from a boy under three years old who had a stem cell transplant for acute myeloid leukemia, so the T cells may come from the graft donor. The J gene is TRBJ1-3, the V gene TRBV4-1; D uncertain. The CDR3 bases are TGCGCCAGCAGCCCTCAGCCTTCTGGAAACACCATATATTTT. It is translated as CASSPQPSGNTIYF.